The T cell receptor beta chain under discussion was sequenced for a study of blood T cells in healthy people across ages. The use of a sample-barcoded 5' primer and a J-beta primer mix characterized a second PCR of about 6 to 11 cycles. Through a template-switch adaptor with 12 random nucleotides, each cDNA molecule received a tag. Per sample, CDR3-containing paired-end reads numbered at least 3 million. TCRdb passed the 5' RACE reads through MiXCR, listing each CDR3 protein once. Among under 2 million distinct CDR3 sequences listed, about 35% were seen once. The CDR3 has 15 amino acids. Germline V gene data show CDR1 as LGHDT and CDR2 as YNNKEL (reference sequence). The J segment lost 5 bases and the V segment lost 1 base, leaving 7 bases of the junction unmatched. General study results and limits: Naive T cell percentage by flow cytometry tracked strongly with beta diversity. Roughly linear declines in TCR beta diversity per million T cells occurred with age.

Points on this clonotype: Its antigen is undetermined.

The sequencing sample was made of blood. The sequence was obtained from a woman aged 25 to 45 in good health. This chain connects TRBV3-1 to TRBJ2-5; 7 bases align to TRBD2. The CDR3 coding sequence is TGTGCCAGCAGCCAAGTGACTAGCCTGGCGGAGACCCAGTACTTC. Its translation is CASSQVTSLAETQYF.